This TCR beta chain was recovered during a study of PD-L1 blockade in urothelial cancer. Study-wide background: Blood drawn 3 weeks (second dose) and 6 weeks after treatment start was analyzed.

Trimming cost V 5 bases and J 5 bases; bases outside gene matches: 11. The CDR3 runs to 15 residues. Germline V gene sequence: CDR1 SNHLY, CDR2 FYNNEI. Time point in this sample: pretreatment peripheral blood. This table comes from immunoSEQ multiplex PCR, and its TCRdb copy is limited to in-frame clones, with some not included. The repertoire includes about 87,000 clones, 80% to 85% of them detected once, and roughly 2% sits in the top ten. This chain uses TRBV2 with TRBJ2-5; 7 bases fit TRBD2. The TCR was taken from a man between 60 and 75 years old with urothelial cancer. This material consisted of PBMCs, taken around atezolizumab (anti-PD-L1) treatment. CDR3 sequence (DNA): TGTGCCAGCAGTCGACAAGGGGCGCGGGGGGAGACCCAGTACTTC. This encodes CASSRQGARGETQYF.